The rows below give T cell receptor beta chains drawn from one sample of a study of shared clonotypes between healthy human individuals. Measured with immunoSEQ multiplex PCR; TCRdb has only the in-frame clones, and not every one. The sample records around 990,000 clones, roughly 77% being singletons. Source material: memory CD4+ T cells from PBMCs. The receptors derive from a man aged 18-30 years in good health. Some clones in this sample may be carry-over from other donors' samples. CDR3s include the opening cysteine and the closing phenylalanine or tryptophan. A D gene is named only where the DNA matches it firmly. Clone sizes are given selectively: once, few, many, or a class where the clone is expanded.

>14|TRBV19|-|-|TRBJ2-5
TGTGCCAGTAGTGAGGGGGGACCCCAAGAGACCCAGTACTTC
CASSEGGPQETQYF
>15|TRBV6-5|-|-|TRBJ1-2
TGTGCCAGCAGACGCACGTTCGGGGGACACTATGGCTACACCTTC
CASRRTFGGHYGYTF
>19|TRBV15|-|TRBD1|TRBJ1-5
TGTGCCACCAGCAGAGTCGCAGGGGGCCCGGGATATAGCAATCAGCCCCAGCATTTT
CATSRVAGGPGYSNQPQHF
>13|TRBV9|few|-|TRBJ1-1
TGTGCCAGCAGCGTAGATTGGAACACTGAAGCTTTCTTT
CASSVDWNTEAFF
>14|TRBV5-1|-|TRBD2|TRBJ2-3
TGCGCCAGCAGCGGCGGGACTAGCGGACATACGCAGTATTTT
CASSGGTSGHTQYF
>12|TRBV2|-|-|TRBJ2-1
TGTGCCAGCAGTGAAGGGCGGCGTGAGCAGTTCTTC
CASSEGRREQFF
>17|TRBV4-3|-|TRBD2|TRBJ2-3
TGCGCCAGCAGCCAAGATTGGGCGGGAGGGCCTCTGGATACGCAGTATTTT
CASSQDWAGGPLDTQYF
>12|TRBV28|-|-|TRBJ2-5
TGTGCCAGCAGCAACAACCAAGAGACCCAGTACTTC
CASSNNQETQYF
>15|TRBV7-2|-|-|TRBJ2-3
TGTGCCAGCAGCTTACTAAAGGCGTACACAGATACGCAGTATTTT
CASSLLKAYTDTQYF
>16|TRBV9|-|-|TRBJ1-3
TGTGCCAGCAGCGTAGCTCCAGGACCCGCTGGAAACACCATATATTTT
CASSVAPGPAGNTIYF